This TCR beta chain was captured in a study of CD8 T cells in ankylosing spondylitis. Whole-study findings and limits: Eight highly homologous variants formed a TCR beta motif that appeared characteristic of ankylosing spondylitis blood. Some of these motif variants have turned up before, in reports on reactive arthritis synovial fluid and blood. According to the report, clones linked to the disease were significantly enriched in matched synovial fluid samples taken from ankylosing spondylitis patients.

TCRdb called the 5' RACE reads again in MiXCR, with one record for every CDR3 protein. The repertoire consists of fewer than 650,000 distinct CDR3 sequences, with approximately 12% occurring once and the leading ten covering around 7%. This CDR3 is 17 amino acids long. The germline V gene encodes CDR1 SNHLY and CDR2 FYNNEI. The J segment lost 1 base and the V segment lost 5 bases, leaving 11 bases of the junction unmatched. This clonotype was found many times. Its matching antigen is unknown. The clonotype was recovered from a male donor with ankylosing spondylitis. The sample consisted of blood, either unsorted or a sorted T cell fraction (not recorded which). The rearrangement links TRBV2 to TRBJ2-1; 7 nucleotides match TRBD1. The CDR3 spells CASSFSPGQPSYNEQFF. The DNA of the CDR3 is TGTGCCAGCAGTTTTAGTCCGGGACAGCCGTCCTACAATGAGCAGTTCTTC.